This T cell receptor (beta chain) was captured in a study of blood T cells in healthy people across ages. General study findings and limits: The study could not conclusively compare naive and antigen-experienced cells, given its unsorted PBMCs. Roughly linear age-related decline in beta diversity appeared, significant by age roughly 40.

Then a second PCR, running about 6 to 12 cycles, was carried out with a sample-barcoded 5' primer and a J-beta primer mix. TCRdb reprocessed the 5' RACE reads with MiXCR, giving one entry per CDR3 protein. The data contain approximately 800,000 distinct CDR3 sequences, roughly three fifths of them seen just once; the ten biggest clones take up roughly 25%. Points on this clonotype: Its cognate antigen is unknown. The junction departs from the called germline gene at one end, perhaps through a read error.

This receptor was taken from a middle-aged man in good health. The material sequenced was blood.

The DNA for the CDR3 is TGTGCCAGCAGCTTAGGAAAGACTAACTATTGCTACACCTTC. It yields the protein CASSLGKTNYCYTF. The chain combines TRBV7-2 with TRBJ1-2, with D unresolved. Germline CDR1 reads SGHTA; CDR2 reads FQGNSA. This CDR3 is built from 14 residues. The complete variable domain, with remaining parts taken from reference TRBV7-2 and TRBJ1-2, reads GAGVSQSPSNKVTEKGKDVELRCDPISGHTALYWYRQSLGQGLEFLIYFQGNSAPDKSGLPSDRFSAERTGGSVSTLTIQRTQQEDSAVYLCASSLGKTNYCYTFGSGTRLTVV.